Sequencing of this T cell receptor beta chain was carried out in a study of CD8 T cells in ankylosing spondylitis. Germline values: CDR1 SGDLS, CDR2 YYNGEE. This CDR3 has 15 amino acids. Trimming took off 0 bases at V and 4 bases at J, with 11 bases between the two ends. Study findings and constraints: For ankylosing spondylitis blood, a TCR beta motif of eight or nine highly homologous variants appeared characteristic. Matched ankylosing spondylitis synovial fluid reportedly showed significant enrichment of disease-linked clones. Some motif variants had been reported before (in reactive arthritis synovial fluid and blood).

Regarding this clonotype: The antigen remains undetermined.

By quantitative 5'-RACE with molecular barcodes, the TCR beta libraries were made. In TCRdb, the 5' RACE reads were re-called with MiXCR into one record per CDR3 protein. This table has about 110,000 distinct CDR3 sequences, less than 25% appearing once. The J gene is TRBJ2-1, the V gene TRBV9, with no clear D. Sequencing was done on a sample of synovial fluid, either unsorted or a sorted T cell fraction (not recorded which). This receptor was obtained from a male donor with ankylosing spondylitis. The CDR3 reads CASSVDGWAYNEQFF. The CDR3 bases are TGTGCCAGCAGCGTAGACGGTTGGGCTTACAATGAGCAGTTCTTC.